Sequencing of this T cell receptor beta chain was carried out in a study of blood T cell repertoires in COVID-19. Generated by immunoSEQ multiplex PCR, the TCRdb table keeps only in-frame clones and is missing some. The sample carries approximately 200,000 clones, around 80% recorded once. The CDR3 has 13 amino acids. V lost 3 bases, J lost 5 bases, and 10 bases lay in between. Germline V gives CDR1 MNHEY, CDR2 SMNVEV (reference sequence). The sample comprised peripheral blood. The receptor was derived from a woman aged 55-70 years who had recovered from COVID-19. The V and J genes are TRBV27 and TRBJ1-1, with D unresolved. The CDR3 here is CASSLLAGTEAFF. The CDR3 DNA sequence: TGTGCCAGCAGTTTGTTGGCGGGGACTGAAGCTTTCTTT.